What follows is one T cell receptor (beta chain) and its context. Each CDR3 protein gets one entry after TCRdb re-called the 5' RACE reads with MiXCR. The profile shows hundreds of thousands of distinct CDR3 sequences, 21% of them singletons. The sample is drawn from a study of identical twins. This sample was shared with a second study, whose subject was T cells expressing NK-cell markers.

This TCR derives from a woman between 18 and 29 years old in good health. Material: PBMCs.

CDR3 loop: CASRQAGMNNEQFF. CDR3 coding DNA: TGTGCCAGCAGGCAAGCCGGGATGAACAATGAGCAGTTCTTC. The rearrangement joins TRBV12-3 or TRBV12-4 to TRBJ2-1; weak D call: TRBD2 (5 bases). The ends were cut back, 6 bases at V and 5 bases at J, with 14 bases in the middle. The CDR3 spans 14 residues.